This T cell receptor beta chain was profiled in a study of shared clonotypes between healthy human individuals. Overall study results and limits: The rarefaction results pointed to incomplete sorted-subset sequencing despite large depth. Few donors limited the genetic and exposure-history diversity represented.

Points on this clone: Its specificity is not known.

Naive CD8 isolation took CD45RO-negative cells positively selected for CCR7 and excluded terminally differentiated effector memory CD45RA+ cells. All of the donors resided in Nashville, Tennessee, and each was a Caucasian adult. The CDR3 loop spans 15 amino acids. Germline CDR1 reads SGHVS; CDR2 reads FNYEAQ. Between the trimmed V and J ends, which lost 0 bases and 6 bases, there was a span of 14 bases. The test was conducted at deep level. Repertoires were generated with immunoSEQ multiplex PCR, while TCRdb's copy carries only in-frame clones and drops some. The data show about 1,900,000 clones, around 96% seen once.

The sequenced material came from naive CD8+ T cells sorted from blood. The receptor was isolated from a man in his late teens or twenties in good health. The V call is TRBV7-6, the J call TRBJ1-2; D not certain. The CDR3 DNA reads TGTGCCAGCAGCTTAGCGTTAACGGGGTACGATGGCTACACCTTC. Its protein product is CASSLALTGYDGYTF.